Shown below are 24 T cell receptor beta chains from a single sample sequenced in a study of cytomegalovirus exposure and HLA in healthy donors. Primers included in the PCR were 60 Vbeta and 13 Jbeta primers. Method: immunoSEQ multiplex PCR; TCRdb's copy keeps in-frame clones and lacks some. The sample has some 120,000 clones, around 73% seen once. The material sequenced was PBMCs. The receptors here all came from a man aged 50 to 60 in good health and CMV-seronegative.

The CDR3 here is CASSQDILRQGKDEKLFF. For the CDR3, the DNA is TGCGCCAGCAGCCAAGACATTCTGCGACAGGGTAAAGACGAAAAACTGTTTTTT. J is TRBJ1-4 and V is TRBV4-1; TRBD1 matches 7 bases. Germline CDR1 is MGHRA and CDR2 is YSYEKL. V lost 0 bases to trimming and J lost 8 bases; unmatched junction nucleotides: 15. This CDR3 region has 18 residues.

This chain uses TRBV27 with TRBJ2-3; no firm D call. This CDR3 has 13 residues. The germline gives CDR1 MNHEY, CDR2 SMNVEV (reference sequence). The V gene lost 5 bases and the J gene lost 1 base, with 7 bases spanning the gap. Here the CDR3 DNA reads TGTGCCAGCAGTGCCCCGGGCACAGATACGCAGTATTTT. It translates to CASSAPGTDTQYF.

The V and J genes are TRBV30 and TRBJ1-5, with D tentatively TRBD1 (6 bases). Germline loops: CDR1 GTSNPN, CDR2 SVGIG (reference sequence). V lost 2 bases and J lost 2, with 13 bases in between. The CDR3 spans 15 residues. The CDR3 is CAWSQNRAGNQPQHF. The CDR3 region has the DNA TGTGCCTGGAGTCAGAACAGGGCGGGCAATCAGCCCCAGCATTTT.

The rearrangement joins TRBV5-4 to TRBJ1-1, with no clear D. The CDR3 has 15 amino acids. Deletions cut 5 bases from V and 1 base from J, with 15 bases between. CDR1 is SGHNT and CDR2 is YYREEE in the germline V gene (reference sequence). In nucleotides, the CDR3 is TGTGCCAGCAGTAAACCGGGGAGGACGAACACTGAAGCTTTCTTT. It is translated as CASSKPGRTNTEAFF. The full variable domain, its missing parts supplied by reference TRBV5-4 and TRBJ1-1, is ETGVTQSPTHLIKTRGQQVTLRCSSQSGHNTVSWYQQALGQGPQFIFQYYREEENGRGNFPPRFSGLQFPNYSSELNVNALELDDSALYLCASSKPGRTNTEAFFGQGTRLTVV.

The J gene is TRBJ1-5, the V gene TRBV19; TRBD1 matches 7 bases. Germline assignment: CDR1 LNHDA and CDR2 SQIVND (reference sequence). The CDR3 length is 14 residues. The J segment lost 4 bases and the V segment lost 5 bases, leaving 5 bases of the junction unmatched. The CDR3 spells CASSPGQANQPQHF. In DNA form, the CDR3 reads TGTGCCAGTAGTCCCGGACAGGCGAATCAGCCCCAGCATTTT.

The CDR3 sequence is CASSESVGAGYGYTF. The CDR3 DNA is TGTGCCAGCAGTGAGTCAGTGGGCGCGGGCTATGGCTACACCTTC. The chain combines TRBV6-4 with TRBJ1-2, with D hard to call. Trimming took off 3 bases at V and 4 bases at J, with 15 bases between the two ends. Germline CDR1 reads MRHNA; CDR2 reads SNTAGT. The CDR3 covers 15 residues.

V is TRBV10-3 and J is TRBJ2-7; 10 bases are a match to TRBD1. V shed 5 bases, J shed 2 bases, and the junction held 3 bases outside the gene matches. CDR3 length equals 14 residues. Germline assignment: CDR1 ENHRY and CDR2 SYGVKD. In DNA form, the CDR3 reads TGTGCCATCAGTCAAGGACAGGGGGCCTACGAGCAGTACTTC. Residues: CAISQGQGAYEQYF.

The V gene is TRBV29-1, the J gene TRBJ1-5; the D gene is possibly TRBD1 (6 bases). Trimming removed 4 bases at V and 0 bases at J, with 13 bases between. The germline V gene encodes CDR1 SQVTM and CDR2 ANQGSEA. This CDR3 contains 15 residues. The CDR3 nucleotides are TGCAGCGTTGCCAGGACAGCGGATAGCAATCAGCCCCAGCATTTT. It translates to CSVARTADSNQPQHF. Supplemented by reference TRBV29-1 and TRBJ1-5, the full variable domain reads SAVISQKPSRDICQRGTSLTIQCQVDSQVTMMFWYRQQPGQSLTLIATANQGSEATYESGFVIDKFPISRPNLTFSTLTVSNMSPEDSSIYLCSVARTADSNQPQHFGDGTRLSIL.

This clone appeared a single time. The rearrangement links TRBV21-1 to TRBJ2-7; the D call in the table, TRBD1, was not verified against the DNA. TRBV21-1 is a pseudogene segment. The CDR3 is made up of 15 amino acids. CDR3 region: CASSKACQGAHEQYF. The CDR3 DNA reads TGTGCCAGCAGCAAAGCGTGCCAGGGGGCCCACGAGCAGTACTTC.

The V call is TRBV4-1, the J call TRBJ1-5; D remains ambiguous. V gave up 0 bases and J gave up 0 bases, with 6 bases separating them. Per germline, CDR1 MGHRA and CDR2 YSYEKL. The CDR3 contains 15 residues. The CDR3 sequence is CASSQDPHSNQPQHF. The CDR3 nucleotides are TGCGCCAGCAGCCAAGATCCCCATAGCAATCAGCCCCAGCATTTT.

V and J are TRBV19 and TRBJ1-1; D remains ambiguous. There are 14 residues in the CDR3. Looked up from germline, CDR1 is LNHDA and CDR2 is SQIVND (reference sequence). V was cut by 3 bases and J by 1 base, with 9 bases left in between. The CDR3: CASSIGDSNTEAFF. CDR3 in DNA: TGTGCCAGTAGTATTGGTGACTCGAACACTGAAGCTTTCTTT. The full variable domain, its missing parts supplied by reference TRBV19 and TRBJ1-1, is DGGITQSPKYLFRKEGQNVTLSCEQNLNHDAMYWYRQDPGQGLRLIYYSQIVNDFQKGDIAEGYSVSREKKESFPLTVTSAQKNPTAFYLCASSIGDSNTEAFFGQGTRLTVV.

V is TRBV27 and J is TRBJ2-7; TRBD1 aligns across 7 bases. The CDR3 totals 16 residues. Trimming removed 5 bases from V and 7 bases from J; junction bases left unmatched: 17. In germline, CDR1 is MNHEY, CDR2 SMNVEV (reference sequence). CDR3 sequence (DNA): TGTGCCAGCAGTCCATACCTAGCCCGGGCAGGGGGAGAGCAGTACTTC. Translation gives CASSPYLARAGGEQYF.

The CDR3 DNA reads TGTGCCAGCAGCCGACTAGACAGCCAAGAGACCCAGTACTTC. It yields the protein CASSRLDSQETQYF. The chain is built from TRBV7-9 and TRBJ2-5; D is perhaps TRBD2 (6 bases). Germline V CDR1 and CDR2: SEHNR, FQNEAQ (reference sequence). This CDR3 region has 14 residues. V lost 5 bases to trimming and J lost 1 base, with 11 bases between them.

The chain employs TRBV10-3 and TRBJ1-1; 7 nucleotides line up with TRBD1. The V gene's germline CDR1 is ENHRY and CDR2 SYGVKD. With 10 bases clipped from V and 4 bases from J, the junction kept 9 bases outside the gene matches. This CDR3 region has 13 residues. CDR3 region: CATRQGVTTEAFF. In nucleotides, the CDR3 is TGTGCCACCAGACAGGGAGTTACCACTGAAGCTTTCTTT.

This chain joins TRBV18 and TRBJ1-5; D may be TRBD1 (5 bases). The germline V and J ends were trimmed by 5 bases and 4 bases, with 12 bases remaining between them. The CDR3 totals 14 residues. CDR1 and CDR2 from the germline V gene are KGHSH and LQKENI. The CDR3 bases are TGTGCCAGCTCAAAACAGGTCCCAAATCAGCCCCAGCATTTT. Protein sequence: CASSKQVPNQPQHF.

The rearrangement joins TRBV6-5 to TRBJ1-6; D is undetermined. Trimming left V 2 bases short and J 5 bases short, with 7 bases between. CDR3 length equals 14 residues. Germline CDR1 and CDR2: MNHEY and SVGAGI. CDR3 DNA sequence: TGTGCCAGCAGTTACGGGCAGAATAATTCACCCCTCCACTTT. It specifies CASSYGQNNSPLHF.

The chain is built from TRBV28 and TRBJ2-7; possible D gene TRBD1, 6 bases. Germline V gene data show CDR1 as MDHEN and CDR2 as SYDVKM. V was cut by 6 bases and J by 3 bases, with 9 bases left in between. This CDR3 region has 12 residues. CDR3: CASRDSVYEQYF. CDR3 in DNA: TGTGCCAGCAGGGACAGTGTCTACGAGCAGTACTTC.

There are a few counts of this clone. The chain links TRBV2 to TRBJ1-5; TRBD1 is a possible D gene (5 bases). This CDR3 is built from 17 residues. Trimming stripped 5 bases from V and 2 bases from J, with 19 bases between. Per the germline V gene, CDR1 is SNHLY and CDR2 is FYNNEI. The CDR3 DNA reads TGTGCCAGCAGTCCAAGCGGGGCCCCTCAGCGCAATCAGCCCCAGCATTTT. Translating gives CASSPSGAPQRNQPQHF. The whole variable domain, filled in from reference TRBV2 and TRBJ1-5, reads EPEVTQTPSHQVTQMGQEVILRCVPISNHLYFYWYRQILGQKVEFLVSFYNNEISEKSEIFDDQFSVERPDGSNFTLKIRSTKLEDSAMYFCASSPSGAPQRNQPQHFGDGTRLSIL.

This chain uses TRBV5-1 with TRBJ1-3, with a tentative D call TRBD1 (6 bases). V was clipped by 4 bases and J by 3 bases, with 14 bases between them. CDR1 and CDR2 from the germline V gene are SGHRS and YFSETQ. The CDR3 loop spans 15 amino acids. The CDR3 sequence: CASSVIPGDGNTIYF. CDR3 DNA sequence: TGCGCCAGCAGCGTGATACCAGGGGATGGAAACACCATATATTTT.

The DNA for the CDR3 is TGCAGCGTTACTGTACAGGGTCCACGCACAGATACGCAGTATTTT. Its translation: CSVTVQGPRTDTQYF. This chain uses TRBV29-1 with TRBJ2-3; maybe TRBD1 (6 bases). The CDR3 is 15 amino acids. Trimming removed 5 bases at V and 1 base at J, with 16 bases between. The germline V gene encodes CDR1 SQVTM and CDR2 ANQGSEA.

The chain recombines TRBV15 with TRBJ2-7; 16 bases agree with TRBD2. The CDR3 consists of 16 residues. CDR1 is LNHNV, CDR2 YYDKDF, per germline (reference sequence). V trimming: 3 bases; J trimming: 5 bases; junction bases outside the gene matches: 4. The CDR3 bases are TGTGCCACCAGCAGTGGGACTAGCGGGAGGGCGGACGAGCAGTACTTC. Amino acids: CATSSGTSGRADEQYF. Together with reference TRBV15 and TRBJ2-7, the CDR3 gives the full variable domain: DAMVIQNPRYQVTQFGKPVTLSCSQTLNHNVMYWYQQKSSQAPKLLFHYYDKDFNNEADTPDNFQSRRPNTSFCFLDIRSPGLGDTAMYLCATSSGTSGRADEQYFGPGTRLTVT.

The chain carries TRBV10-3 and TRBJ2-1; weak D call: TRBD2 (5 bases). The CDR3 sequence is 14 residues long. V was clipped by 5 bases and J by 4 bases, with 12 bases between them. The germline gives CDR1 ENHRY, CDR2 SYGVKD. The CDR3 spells CAISPSLEYNEQFF. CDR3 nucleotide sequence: TGTGCCATCAGTCCTAGCTTAGAGTACAATGAGCAGTTCTTC.

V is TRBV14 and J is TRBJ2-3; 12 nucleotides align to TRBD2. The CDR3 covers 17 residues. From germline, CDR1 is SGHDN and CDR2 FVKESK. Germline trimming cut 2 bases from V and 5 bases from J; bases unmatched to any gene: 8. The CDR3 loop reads CASSQLAGGPFGDTQYF. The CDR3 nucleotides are TGTGCCAGCAGCCAACTAGCGGGAGGGCCTTTTGGAGATACGCAGTATTTT.

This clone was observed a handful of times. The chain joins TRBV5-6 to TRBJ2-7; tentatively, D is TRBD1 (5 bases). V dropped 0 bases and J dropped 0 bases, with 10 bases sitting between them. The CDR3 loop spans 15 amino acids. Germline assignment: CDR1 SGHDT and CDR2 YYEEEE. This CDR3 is CASSLVGAPSYEQYF. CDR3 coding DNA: TGTGCCAGCAGCTTGGTAGGGGCCCCCTCCTACGAGCAGTACTTC.